This entry lists 21 T cell receptor beta chains sequenced from one sample in a study of neurological immune-mediated disorders. TCRdb passed the 5' RACE reads through MiXCR, listing each CDR3 protein once. The data show some 48,000 distinct CDR3 sequences, 10% to 13% seen once. What was sequenced was PBMCs. All receptors derive from a woman aged 40-49 years with HTLV-1-associated myelopathy (HAM/TSP).

This clonotype was found many times. V usage is TRBV20-1 and J usage is TRBJ2-2, with 9 bases identical to TRBD1. Germline V gene data show CDR1 as DFQATT and CDR2 as SNEGSKA (reference sequence). The CDR3 runs to 15 residues. V lost 5 bases to trimming and J lost 0 bases; unmatched junction nucleotides: 4. The CDR3 DNA sequence: TGCAGTGCTGCTACAGGGGGCGCGAACACCGGGGAGCTGTTTTTT. Protein sequence: CSAATGGANTGELFF.

This clonotype was found many times. This chain links TRBV25-1 with TRBJ1-3, with 7 nucleotides matching TRBD1. Looked up from germline, CDR1 is MGHDK and CDR2 is SYGVNS. The CDR3 totals 14 residues. The J segment lost 4 bases and the V segment lost 6 bases, leaving 6 bases of the junction unmatched. CDR3 sequence (DNA): TGTGCCAGCAGGGGGGACAGATCGGGAAACACCATATATTTT. Translated: CASRGDRSGNTIYF. Based on the CDR3 plus reference TRBV25-1 and TRBJ1-3, the full variable domain is EADIYQTPRYLVIGTGKKITLECSQTMGHDKMYWYQQDPGMELHLIHYSYGVNSTEKGDLSSESTVSRIRTEHFPLTLESARPSHTSQYLCASRGDRSGNTIYFGEGSWLTVV.

V and J are TRBV5-6 and TRBJ2-3; 14 bases agree with TRBD2. Looked up from germline, CDR1 is SGHDT and CDR2 is YYEEEE. V trimming: 5 bases; J trimming: 4 bases; junction bases outside the gene matches: 6. This CDR3 has 16 amino acids. CDR3 DNA: TGTGCCAGCAGGCTCGGACTAGCGGGGGGTGCAGATACGCAGTATTTT. It is translated as CASRLGLAGGADTQYF.

The sample holds a few counts of this clonotype. V gene TRBV19 combines with J gene TRBJ2-1; a weak D match, TRBD1 (6 bases). The CDR3 has 13 residues. Trimming took off 6 bases at V and 7 bases at J, with 13 bases between the two ends. Germline V gives CDR1 LNHDA, CDR2 SQIVND (reference sequence). The CDR3 loop is CASRRPGENEQFF. The CDR3 DNA follows: TGTGCCAGTAGAAGACCAGGGGAGAATGAGCAGTTCTTC.

In regard to this clonotype: Here the CDR3 omits its conserved ending phenylalanine or tryptophan, so a read error is the likely source. The rearrangement uses TRBV4-2 and TRBJ2-1; D is undetermined. This CDR3 has 15 residues. In germline, CDR1 is LGHNA, CDR2 YNFKEQ. CDR3 nucleotides: TGTGCCAGCAACCAAGATTGGACCAGGAACAATGAGCAGTTCTTG. Amino acid sequence: CASNQDWTRNNEQFL.

This clonotype was counted only a few times. J is TRBJ2-1 and V is TRBV19, with TRBD1 identical over 8 bases. Per germline, CDR1 LNHDA and CDR2 SQIVND (reference sequence). The ends lost 5 bases at V and 0 bases at J; junction bases unmatched: 3. CDR3 size: 15 residues. CDR3 region: CASSPTGGSYNEQFF. In DNA, the CDR3 is TGTGCCAGTAGTCCCACAGGGGGCTCCTACAATGAGCAGTTCTTC.

Regarding this clonotype: One end of the junction fails to match germline, which may point to a read error. The genes are TRBV7-9 and TRBJ2-2; TRBD2 matches at 8 bases. This CDR3 is built from 18 residues. Germline V gives CDR1 SEHNR, CDR2 FQNEAQ (reference sequence). CDR3 coding DNA: TGTACCAGCAGCTTAGCGAAGCGGGGGCCTGCGAACACCGGGGAGCTGTTTTTT. This gives the protein CTSSLAKRGPANTGELFF.

This clonotype was found many times. V is TRBV11-3 and J is TRBJ2-1, with 7 nucleotides matching TRBD2. The V and J ends lost 5 bases and 7 bases, in that order; junction bases with no gene match: 8. This CDR3 has 14 residues. From germline, CDR1 is SGHNT and CDR2 YENEEA. The CDR3 region has the DNA TGTGCCAGCAGCCCAAGACTAGCTAGGAATGAGCAGTTCTTC. This sequence encodes CASSPRLARNEQFF.

This clonotype was observed many times. This rearrangement joins TRBV6-1 to TRBJ2-7; a possible D gene is TRBD2 (6 bases). The CDR3 has 14 amino acids. The V gene lost 7 bases and the J gene lost 2 bases, with 15 bases spanning the gap. Germline V CDR1 and CDR2: MNHNS, SASEGT. CDR3 loop: CASTPEEGTYEQYF. The CDR3 DNA reads as TGTGCCAGCACTCCGGAGGAGGGAACCTACGAGCAGTACTTC.

This clonotype showed up many times. The V call is TRBV18, the J call TRBJ2-7; 9 bases fit TRBD1. The germline CDR1 and CDR2 sequences are KGHSH and LQKENI. With 6 bases clipped from V and 6 bases from J, the junction kept 15 bases outside the gene matches. The CDR3 is made up of 16 amino acids. The CDR3 bases are TGTGCCAGCTCTCCTATGAGTGGGACAGGGCCGGGCGAGCAGTACTTC. Amino acids: CASSPMSGTGPGEQYF. Based on the CDR3 plus reference TRBV18 and TRBJ2-7, the full variable domain is NAGVMQNPRHLVRRRGQEARLRCSPMKGHSHVYWYRQLPEEGLKFMVYLQKENIIDESGMPKERFSAEFPKEGPSILRIQQVVRGDSAAYFCASSPMSGTGPGEQYFGPGTRLTVT.

This clonotype was seen a few times. The chain is built from TRBV7-2 and TRBJ2-1; a possible D gene is TRBD1 (5 bases). Germline V gene data show CDR1 as SGHTA and CDR2 as FQGNSA. CDR3 length: 13 residues. The germline V and J ends were trimmed by 1 base and 6 bases, with 7 bases remaining between them. CDR3 region: CASSLVRGNEQFF. The CDR3 coding sequence is TGTGCCAGCAGCTTAGTTAGGGGCAATGAGCAGTTCTTC.

This clonotype occurred many times. The chain joins TRBV20-1 to TRBJ2-2; TRBD2 aligns across 10 bases. Trimming removed 0 bases from V and 7 bases from J; junction bases left unmatched: 8. The germline V gene has CDR1 DFQATT and CDR2 SNEGSKA (reference sequence). The CDR3 extends over 16 amino acids. The CDR3 region is CSARDLAGDTGGELFF. CDR3 DNA: TGCAGTGCTAGAGACCTAGCGGGGGATACCGGCGGGGAGCTGTTTTTT.

This clonotype has just a few counts. The chain joins TRBV30 to TRBJ1-1; no definite D call. Trimming removed 0 bases at V and 3 bases at J, with 8 bases between. The CDR3 is made up of 13 amino acids. Looked up from germline, CDR1 is GTSNPN and CDR2 is SVGIG (reference sequence). This CDR3 reads CAWSVREDTEAFF. CDR3 DNA: TGTGCCTGGAGTGTACGAGAGGACACTGAAGCTTTCTTT.

Ten or more counts support this clonotype. The chain combines TRBV20-1 with TRBJ2-2, with 10 bases identical to TRBD2. This CDR3 has 15 amino acids. V trimming: 6 bases; J trimming: 0 bases; junction bases outside the gene matches: 4. From germline, CDR1 is DFQATT and CDR2 SNEGSKA (reference sequence). The CDR3 spells CSARLAGANTGELFF. DNA of the CDR3: TGCAGTGCAAGGCTAGCGGGAGCGAACACCGGGGAGCTGTTTTTT.

This clonotype has ten or more counts. The chain employs TRBV5-1 and TRBJ2-3; 9 nucleotides line up with TRBD2. The trim removed 0 bases at V and 3 bases at J, leaving 2 bases unmatched. The CDR3 runs 15 residues. The germline V gene has CDR1 SGHRS and CDR2 YFSETQ. This CDR3 is CASSLDAGGTDTQYF. For the CDR3, the DNA is TGCGCCAGCAGCTTGGATGCGGGGGGGACAGATACGCAGTATTTT.

This clonotype was seen repeatedly, ten times or more. The chain combines TRBV6-1 with TRBJ2-6; D might be TRBD1 or TRBD2, each matching 5 bases. The CDR3 runs to 16 residues. Germline assignment: CDR1 MNHNS and CDR2 SASEGT. V lost 0 bases, J lost 0 bases, and 6 bases lay in between. This CDR3 reads CASSEAGDSGANVLTF. In nucleotides, the CDR3 is TGTGCCAGCAGTGAAGCGGGGGACTCTGGGGCCAACGTCCTGACTTTC.

This clonotype was detected many times. This chain links TRBV20-1 with TRBJ1-2; D perhaps matches TRBD1 (5 bases). Germline CDR1 and CDR2: DFQATT and SNEGSKA (reference sequence). This CDR3 is 13 amino acids long. V lost 1 base and J 8 bases, leaving 14 bases between the germline ends. The CDR3 region is CSARAHSGDGYTF. The CDR3 bases are TGCAGTGCTAGAGCTCACAGCGGGGACGGCTACACCTTC.

This clonotype has at least ten counts. The CDR3 region is CASSQDQETQYF. The DNA of the CDR3 is TGTGCCAGCAGCCAAGACCAAGAGACCCAGTACTTC. The gene calls are TRBV4-2 and TRBJ2-5; D gene unclear. Deletions cut 0 bases from V and 1 base from J, with 0 bases between. The CDR3 spans 12 residues. Per germline, CDR1 LGHNA and CDR2 YNFKEQ.

In this sample, this clonotype turned up many times. The V and J genes are TRBV5-5 and TRBJ2-5; D call uncertain. CDR3 length: 14 residues. V dropped 0 bases and J dropped 3 bases, with 9 bases sitting between them. Germline V gene lookup returns CDR1 SGHKS and CDR2 YYEKEE (reference sequence). DNA of the CDR3: TGTGCCAGCAGCTTGGGGCAGTTTGAAGAGACCCAGTACTTC. It is translated as CASSLGQFEETQYF.

This clonotype occurred many times. The chain combines TRBV20-1 with TRBJ2-1; D not resolved. CDR3 length equals 14 residues. V was trimmed by 0 bases and J by 2 bases, leaving 8 bases between them. Germline V gene lookup returns CDR1 DFQATT and CDR2 SNEGSKA (reference sequence). The CDR3 is CSARDLKAYNEQFF. In DNA, the CDR3 is TGCAGTGCTAGAGATCTAAAAGCCTACAATGAGCAGTTCTTC.

This clonotype was picked up many times. This chain links TRBV6-6 with TRBJ2-3, with D possibly being TRBD2 (5 bases). The germline V gene has CDR1 MNHNY and CDR2 SVGAGI (reference sequence). Deletions cut 7 bases from V and 11 bases from J, with 19 bases between. The CDR3 is 13 residues long. The CDR3 here is CASISKKEEGQYF. For the CDR3, the DNA is TGTGCCAGCATCTCTAAGAAGGAAGAGGGGCAGTATTTT.